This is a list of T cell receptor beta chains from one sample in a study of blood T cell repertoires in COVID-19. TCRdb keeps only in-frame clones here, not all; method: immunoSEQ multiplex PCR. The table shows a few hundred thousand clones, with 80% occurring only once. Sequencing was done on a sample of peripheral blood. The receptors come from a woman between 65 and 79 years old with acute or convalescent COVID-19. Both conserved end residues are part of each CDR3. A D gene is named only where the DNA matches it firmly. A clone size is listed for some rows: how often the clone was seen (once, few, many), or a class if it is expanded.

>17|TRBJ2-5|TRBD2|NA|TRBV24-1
CATSDPRAGAAQGTQYF
TGTGCCACCAGTGATCCGCGAGCGGGGGCCGCCCAAGGGACCCAGTACTTC
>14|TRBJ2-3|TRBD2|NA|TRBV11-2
CATELAGVGDTQYF
TGTGCCACCGAACTAGCGGGGGTCGGAGATACGCAGTATTTT
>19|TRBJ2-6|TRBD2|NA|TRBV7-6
CASSLRTSGGVAGANVLTF
TGTGCCAGCAGCTTACGGACTAGCGGGGGGGTGGCTGGGGCCAACGTCCTGACTTTC
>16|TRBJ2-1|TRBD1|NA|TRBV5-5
CASSLVGQVGGNEQFF
TGTGCCAGCAGCTTGGTGGGACAGGTCGGGGGCAATGAGCAGTTCTTC
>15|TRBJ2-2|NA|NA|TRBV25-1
CASSDRASKTGELFF
TGTGCCAGCAGTGACAGGGCATCTAAAACCGGGGAGCTGTTTTTT
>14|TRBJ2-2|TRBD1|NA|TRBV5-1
CASSLSGGTGELFF
TGCGCCAGCAGCTTATCAGGGGGCACCGGGGAGCTGTTTTTT
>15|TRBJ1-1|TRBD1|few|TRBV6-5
CASSYPGTGRPEAFF
TGTGCCAGCAGTTACCCCGGGACAGGGAGACCTGAAGCTTTCTTT
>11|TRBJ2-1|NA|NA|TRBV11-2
CASSLDNEQFF
TGTGCCAGCAGTCTAGACAATGAGCAGTTCTTC
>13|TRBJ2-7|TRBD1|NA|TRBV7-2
CASSFQTGVEQYF
TGTGCCAGCAGCTTCCAGACAGGGGTCGAGCAGTACTTC
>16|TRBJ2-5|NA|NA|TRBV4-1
CASSQDTGLGQETQYF
TGCGCCAGCAGCCAAGATACAGGTCTGGGGCAAGAGACCCAGTACTTC
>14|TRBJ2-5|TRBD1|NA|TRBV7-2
CASSLDRVGETQYF
TGTGCCAGCAGCTTGGACAGGGTGGGGGAGACCCAGTACTTC
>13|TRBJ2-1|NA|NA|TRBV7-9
CASSLQELAEQFF
TGTGCCAGCAGCTTACAGGAATTGGCTGAGCAGTTCTTC
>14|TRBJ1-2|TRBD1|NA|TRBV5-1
CASSLGQGTYGYTF
TGCGCCAGCAGCTTGGGACAGGGAACCTATGGCTACACCTTC
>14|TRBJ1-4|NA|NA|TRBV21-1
CASSNFEGNEKLFF
TGTGCCAGCAGCAACTTTGAGGGAAATGAAAAACTGTTTTTT
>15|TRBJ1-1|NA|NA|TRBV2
CASRRAVDGLTEAFF
TGTGCCAGCCGGCGGGCCGTGGACGGTTTGACTGAAGCTTTCTTT
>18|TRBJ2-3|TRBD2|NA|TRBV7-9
CASSAPFRLAGVTDTQYF
TGTGCCAGCAGCGCACCTTTTAGACTAGCGGGGGTAACAGATACGCAGTATTTT
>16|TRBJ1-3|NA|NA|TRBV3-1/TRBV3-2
CASSQDRGGSGNTIYF
TGTGCCAGCAGCCAAGATCGAGGGGGCTCTGGAAACACCATATATTTT
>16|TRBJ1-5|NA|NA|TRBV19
CASSRSTIQTNQPQHF
TGTGCCAGTAGTAGAAGCACCATCCAAACCAATCAGCCCCAGCATTTT
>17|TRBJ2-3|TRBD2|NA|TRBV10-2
CASSEDVTSGRADTQYF
TGCGCCAGCAGTGAGGATGTTACTAGCGGAAGGGCGGATACGCAGTATTTT
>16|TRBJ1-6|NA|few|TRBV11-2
CASSLGWARYNSPLHF
TGTGCCAGCAGCCTCGGCTGGGCCAGGTATAATTCACCCCTCCACTTT